One sample yielded the 24 T cell receptor beta chains listed below, sequenced in a study of cytomegalovirus exposure and HLA in healthy donors. PCR employed 60 Vbeta and 13 Jbeta primers. The data were produced by immunoSEQ multiplex PCR, yet TCRdb's version contains in-frame clones alone and is incomplete. In all, the sample yields 20,000 to 25,000 clones. Material for sequencing was PBMCs. The receptor set was obtained from a man in his sixties in good health and CMV-seropositive.

This sequence joins TRBV5-1 and TRBJ2-5; 11 bases align to TRBD2. V lost 5 bases, J lost 5 bases, and 11 bases stayed unmatched. Germline V gene sequence: CDR1 SGHRS, CDR2 YFSETQ. This CDR3 comprises 16 residues. The CDR3 here is CASRRRLAGTGETQYF. The CDR3 DNA reads as TGCGCCAGCAGGCGGAGACTAGCGGGGACGGGGGAGACCCAGTACTTC.

This sequence joins TRBV5-1 and TRBJ2-7; the match to TRBD2 covers 7 bases. The CDR3 is 14 amino acids. V was clipped by 2 bases and J by 0 bases; unmatched bases: 2. CDR1 and CDR2 from the germline V gene are SGHRS and YFSETQ. CDR3 region: CASSLWDYSYEQYF. CDR3 DNA: TGCGCCAGCAGCTTATGGGACTACTCCTACGAGCAGTACTTC. The whole variable domain, remainder taken from reference TRBV5-1 and TRBJ2-7, is KAGVTQTPRYLIKTRGQQVTLSCSPISGHRSVSWYQQTPGQGLQFLFEYFSETQRNKGNFPGRFSGRQFSNSRSEMNVSTLELGDSALYLCASSLWDYSYEQYFGPGTRLTVT.

The V gene is TRBV10-2, the J gene TRBJ1-2; perhaps TRBD1 as D (6 bases). The CDR3 sequence is 15 residues long. Germline values: CDR1 WSHSY, CDR2 SAAADI. The V gene lost 0 bases and the J gene lost 0 bases, with 8 bases spanning the gap. Written as DNA, the CDR3 is TGCGCCAGCAGTGAGTCGGGGGCCGCTAACTATGGCTACACCTTC. Protein: CASSESGAANYGYTF.

The V and J genes are TRBV6-5 and TRBJ2-7; TRBD2 agrees at 8 bases. After removal of 6 bases from V and 5 bases from J, the junction contained 9 bases not matched to a gene. The CDR3 extends over 14 amino acids. The V gene's germline CDR1 is MNHEY and CDR2 SVGAGI. CDR3 in amino acids: CASRGPKRENEQYF. CDR3 in DNA: TGTGCCAGCAGGGGCCCGAAGCGGGAGAACGAGCAGTACTTC.

J is TRBJ1-5 and V is TRBV19; 10 bases agree with TRBD1. This CDR3 region has 14 residues. Germline V gives CDR1 LNHDA, CDR2 SQIVND (reference sequence). V trimming: 6 bases; J trimming: 7 bases; junction bases outside the gene matches: 6. The CDR3 DNA reads as TGTGCCAGTAGAGCGACAGGGGGCCGGCAGCCCCAGCATTTT. Translated: CASRATGGRQPQHF.

The chain has TRBV7-9 and TRBJ2-5, with 9 nucleotides matching TRBD1. The J segment lost 2 bases and the V segment lost 4 bases, leaving 8 bases of the junction unmatched. Germline V gene data show CDR1 as SEHNR and CDR2 as FQNEAQ (reference sequence). The CDR3 runs to 16 residues. The CDR3 DNA reads TGTGCCAGCAGCTCCCTCAGACAGGGGGAACAAGAGACCCAGTACTTC. Its translation is CASSSLRQGEQETQYF.

The chain has TRBV9 and TRBJ1-2; 7 nucleotides align to TRBD1. The CDR3 is 16 amino acids. CDR1 is SGDLS and CDR2 is YYNGEE in the germline V gene. The J segment lost 7 bases and the V segment lost 3 bases, leaving 15 bases of the junction unmatched. CDR3 loop: CASSAGGQPHRGGYTF. Here the CDR3 DNA reads TGTGCCAGCAGCGCCGGGGGACAGCCACACAGGGGTGGCTACACCTTC.

This chain joins TRBV6-5 and TRBJ1-4; the D gene is possibly TRBD1 (6 bases). CDR1 is MNHEY and CDR2 is SVGAGI in the germline V gene. The CDR3 sequence is 14 residues long. V was pared by 5 bases and J by 8 bases, with 15 bases between. The CDR3 spells CASSPGGAYEKLFF. The CDR3 DNA reads as TGTGCCAGCAGTCCCGGGGGGGCGTACGAAAAACTGTTTTTT.

The chain joins TRBV5-6 to TRBJ1-3; 7 bases map to TRBD1. In germline, CDR1 is SGHDT, CDR2 YYEEEE. The CDR3 is 15 residues long. The J segment lost 3 bases and the V segment lost 0 bases, leaving 3 bases of the junction unmatched. In DNA, the CDR3 is TGTGCCAGCAGCTTGGGATGGACAGGTGGAAACACCATATATTTT. Translation gives CASSLGWTGGNTIYF. The full variable domain, its missing parts supplied by reference TRBV5-6 and TRBJ1-3, is DAGVTQSPTHLIKTRGQQVTLRCSPKSGHDTVSWYQQALGQGPQFIFQYYEEEERQRGNFPDRFSGHQFPNYSSELNVNALLLGDSALYLCASSLGWTGGNTIYFGEGSWLTVV.

The chain links TRBV29-1 to TRBJ2-7; TRBD1 aligns across 10 bases. The CDR3 is 13 residues long. CDR1 is SQVTM and CDR2 is ANQGSEA in the germline V gene. Unmatched junction bases numbered 5, after V lost 2 bases and J lost 7 bases. The CDR3 DNA reads as TGCAGCGTTGAAAGACAGGGGGCTGGGGAGCAGTACTTC. It yields the protein CSVERQGAGEQYF.

The rearrangement uses TRBV5-6 and TRBJ1-4, with unresolved D. With 4 bases removed from V and 13 bases from J, the gap between germline ends came to 14 bases. The CDR3 runs 12 residues. Germline CDR1 SGHDT, CDR2 YYEEEE. The CDR3: CASSARFSGLFF. CDR3 DNA sequence: TGTGCCAGCAGCGCCCGGTTTAGCGGACTGTTTTTT.

The rearrangement joins TRBV29-1 to TRBJ1-5, with 12 bases that match TRBD1. The J segment lost 7 bases and the V segment lost 7 bases, leaving 8 bases of the junction unmatched. CDR1 SQVTM and CDR2 ANQGSEA come from the germline V gene. The length of the CDR3 is 14 residues. For the CDR3, the DNA is TGCAGCGCCACCTCCGGGACAGGGGGCCAGCCCCAGCATTTT. Its translation: CSATSGTGGQPQHF.

The gene calls are TRBV10-1 and TRBJ1-4; 7 positions match TRBD1. With V trimmed by 4 bases and J by 3 bases, 2 bases remained unmatched. Looked up from germline, CDR1 is WNHNN and CDR2 is SYGVQD (reference sequence). The CDR3 loop spans 14 amino acids. CDR3 bases: TGCGCCAGCAGTGGAACAGGGGCTAATGAAAAACTGTTTTTT. Amino acid sequence: CASSGTGANEKLFF.

The genes are TRBV6-5 and TRBJ2-1; 10 bases are shared with TRBD1. The CDR3 sequence is 12 residues long. V lost 5 bases, J lost 10 bases, and 2 bases stayed unmatched. The germline V gene encodes CDR1 MNHEY and CDR2 SVGAGI. The CDR3 loop is CASSDRGREQFF. The CDR3 nucleotides are TGTGCCAGCAGTGACAGGGGGCGGGAGCAGTTCTTC.

The V and J genes are TRBV4-2 and TRBJ2-3; 12 nucleotides line up with TRBD2. CDR1 and CDR2 from the germline V gene are LGHNA and YNFKEQ. J gave up 4 bases and V 0 bases, and 2 bases lay outside the gene matches. CDR3 length: 16 amino acids. This CDR3 reads CASSQDPSGRADTQYF. As DNA, the CDR3 is TGTGCCAGCAGCCAAGACCCTAGCGGGAGGGCAGATACGCAGTATTTT.

This chain joins TRBV4-1 and TRBJ2-5, with 11 nucleotides matching TRBD2. V lost 4 bases and J lost 5; bases outside the gene matches: 0. Germline values: CDR1 MGHRA, CDR2 YSYEKL. This CDR3 contains 13 residues. DNA of the CDR3: TGCGCCAGCAGCCGACTAGCGGGGGAGACCCAGTACTTC. Translating gives CASSRLAGETQYF.

V and J are TRBV25-1 and TRBJ2-2, with 9 bases that match TRBD1. Germline values: CDR1 MGHDK, CDR2 SYGVNS. The CDR3 runs to 16 residues. Trimming at V came to 3 bases and at J to 4 bases, leaving 6 bases not matched to a gene. CDR3 DNA sequence: TGTGCCAGCAGTGACTACGGACAGGGGAGCACCGGGGAGCTGTTTTTT. Translated, it gives CASSDYGQGSTGELFF.

The V gene is TRBV5-1, the J gene TRBJ2-3; no clear D gene. V dropped 4 bases and J dropped 0 bases, with 9 bases sitting between them. The CDR3 is made up of 14 amino acids. Germline V gene data show CDR1 as SGHRS and CDR2 as YFSETQ. CDR3 loop: CASSPPSSTDTQYF. The CDR3 DNA is TGCGCCAGCAGCCCCCCCTCCAGCACAGATACGCAGTATTTT.

The genes are TRBV7-6 and TRBJ2-3; D ambiguous. Between the trimmed V and J ends, which lost 1 base and 1 base, there was a span of 3 bases. Germline V gives CDR1 SGHVS, CDR2 FNYEAQ. The CDR3 has 13 amino acids. CDR3 amino acids: CASSLGRTDTQYF. DNA for the CDR3: TGTGCCAGCAGCTTAGGGCGCACAGATACGCAGTATTTT.

CDR3 bases: TGTGCCAGCAGCAAACAGGGGACTAATGAAAAACTGTTTTTT. Translating gives CASSKQGTNEKLFF. The chain uses TRBV14 and TRBJ1-4; 7 bases are a match to TRBD1. There are 14 residues in the CDR3. Per the germline V gene, CDR1 is SGHDN and CDR2 is FVKESK. The junction had 2 bases not matched to a gene; V was cut back by 5 bases and J by 2 bases.

The chain has TRBV2 and TRBJ1-2; maybe TRBD1 (6 bases). Trimming cost V 3 bases and J 4 bases, with 18 bases left between them. CDR1 is SNHLY and CDR2 is FYNNEI in the germline V gene. The CDR3 is 16 residues long. This CDR3 is CASSEGGPMEGYGYTF. The CDR3 DNA is TGTGCCAGCAGTGAGGGGGGGCCCATGGAGGGCTATGGCTACACCTTC.

The chain employs TRBV6-1 and TRBJ1-2, with D perhaps matching TRBD1 (5 bases). V dropped 7 bases and J dropped 0 bases, with 15 bases sitting between them. The CDR3 loop spans 15 amino acids. CDR1 MNHNS and CDR2 SASEGT come from the germline V gene. DNA for the CDR3: TGTGCCAGCACATGGCTAGACAGAGCTAACTATGGCTACACCTTC. The encoded protein is CASTWLDRANYGYTF.

The gene calls are TRBV20-1 and TRBJ2-7, with 7 positions matching TRBD1. Unmatched junction bases numbered 2, after V lost 5 bases and J lost 4 bases. The germline gives CDR1 DFQATT, CDR2 SNEGSKA (reference sequence). CDR3 length: 11 amino acids. CDR3 DNA sequence: TGCAGTGCTCAGGGACAGTACGAGCAGTACTTC. It yields the protein CSAQGQYEQYF.

The chain couples TRBV29-1 to TRBJ2-3, with 7 positions matching TRBD2. In germline, CDR1 is SQVTM, CDR2 ANQGSEA. This CDR3 has 14 amino acids. Unmatched junction bases numbered 9, after V lost 7 bases and J lost 2 bases. CDR3: CSANGGRATDTQYF. DNA for the CDR3: TGCAGCGCCAACGGTGGGAGGGCCACAGATACGCAGTATTTT.